Detailed here is one T cell receptor (beta chain). The ends were cut back, 4 bases at V and 0 bases at J, with 24 bases in the middle. Germline CDR1 and CDR2: LGHNA and YSLEER. This CDR3 region has 20 residues. Seattle researchers signed up patients amid active infection and tracked them longitudinally. These data come from a study of blood T cell repertoires in COVID-19. Whole-study context: Material from acute and convalescent COVID-19 was sourced from the United States, Italy and Spain.

As processed by the authors: Reference gene primer amplification in the assay estimated nucleated cell counts. Clones were read by immunoSEQ multiplex PCR, and TCRdb kept only the in-frame ones, dropping some. That table furnishes V, J and clone size, whereas the DNA furnished D and trimming. The sample has some 290,000 clones; 90% are singletons. V gene TRBV4-3 combines with J gene TRBJ1-4, with no clear D. The receptor comes from a middle-aged woman with COVID-19, enrolled during active disease. Material for sequencing was peripheral blood. The CDR3 nucleotides read TGCGCCAGCAGCCGCATTTTTCCGGGAACCTTATTATCAACTAATGAAAAACTGTTTTTT. Amino acids: CASSRIFPGTLLSTNEKLFF.